These 2 T cell receptor beta chains were sequenced from one sample in a study of beta chain features in type 1 diabetes. Isolated RNA was reverse transcribed in full, so expressed TCRB transcripts were sequenced. Measured with immunoSEQ multiplex PCR; TCRdb has only the in-frame clones, and not every one. The profile shows 900,000 or so clones, 15% to 20% of them singletons. Input material: naive CD4+ T cells from blood. The receptor set was obtained from a woman aged 18-35 years in good health.

The V and J genes are TRBV28 and TRBJ2-7, with 10 bases fitting TRBD2. V shed 3 bases, J shed 6 bases, and the junction held 5 bases outside the gene matches. Germline values: CDR1 MDHEN, CDR2 SYDVKM. CDR3 length: 14 residues. The DNA of the CDR3 is TGTGCCAGCAGTTTTTGGGTAGCGGGAGGCGAGCAGTACTTC. The encoded protein is CASSFWVAGGEQYF.

This chain joins TRBV6-6 and TRBJ2-7, with D unresolved. CDR1 MNHNY and CDR2 SVGAGI come from the germline V gene (reference sequence). The CDR3 sequence is 16 residues long. V was cut by 2 bases and J by 3 bases, with 17 bases left in between. CDR3 DNA: TGTGCCAGCAGTTACCCGAAGGTAGCAAACGTCTACGAGCAGTACTTC. Protein product: CASSYPKVANVYEQYF.